The clone carrying this T cell receptor beta chain appeared many times. This record comes from a study of regulatory T cells in long-lasting Graves disease. J lost 2 bases, V lost 3 bases, and 1 base had no gene match. This CDR3 spans 14 amino acids. The V gene's germline CDR1 is LGHDT and CDR2 YNNKEL (reference sequence). Arm-PCR of CDR3 regions and iRepertoire HTBI primers were used to build TCR beta libraries. Via MiXCR, TCRdb re-called the multiplex PCR reads, giving one row per CDR3 protein. The table has hundreds of thousands of distinct CDR3 sequences, less than 25% seen once; the top ten hold 6.5% to 8%. This sample's time point: persistent/refractory GD, antithyroid drugs over 5 years with positive TRAb. PBMCs provided the RNA from which the TCR library was made.

The sample in question was peripheral blood mononuclear cells (PBMCs), obtained when the disease was refractory, from a patient treated with antithyroid drugs. This receptor was taken from a female donor with Graves disease. V is TRBV3-1 and J is TRBJ1-1; 9 bases match TRBD1. This CDR3 is CASSQGQGNTEAFF. The CDR3 bases are TGTGCCAGCAGCCAGGGACAGGGTAACACTGAAGCTTTCTTT. The full variable domain, with the rest looked up from reference TRBV3-1 and TRBJ1-1, is DTAVSQTPKYLVTQMGNDKSIKCEQNLGHDTMYWYKQDSKKFLKIMFSYNNKELIINETVPNRFSPKSPDKAHLNLHINSLELGDSAVYFCASSQGQGNTEAFFGQGTRLTVV.